This is a list of T cell receptor beta chains from one sample in a study of cytomegalovirus exposure and HLA in healthy donors. The method was immunoSEQ multiplex PCR; TCRdb's version includes in-frame clones alone and lacks a portion of them. The repertoire holds about 240,000 clones, with around 80% as singletons. The sample was PBMCs. The origin of the receptors is a boy aged 5-17 years in good health and CMV-seronegative. Each CDR3 is given with its conserved first and last residue. Rows may omit the clone size; those that give it use once, few, many or a size class.

CAAERRAGANEQFF	.	TRBV7-2	TRBJ2-1
CASSLDGSSGNTIYF	few	TRBV5-1	TRBJ1-3
CASRNHRNNTEAFF	.	TRBV27	TRBJ1-1
CSVVDRRTYEQYF	.	TRBV29-1	TRBJ2-7
CASSHPARTSEDNEQFF	.	TRBV7-9	TRBJ2-1
CAWIHGYSEAFF	.	TRBV30	TRBJ1-1
CASSPLRDGSYEQYF	few	TRBV19	TRBJ2-7
CASSFEGTGAINSLGGYTF	.	TRBV7-9	TRBJ1-2
CASSGKGDYKGADTQYF	.	TRBV9	TRBJ2-3
CASSLDPAGDQETQYF	.	TRBV5-1	TRBJ2-5
CASSIDSSNNSPLHF	.	TRBV19	TRBJ1-6
CASSLVAGTNEQFF	.	TRBV5-1	TRBJ2-1
CASSGAAGYEQYF	.	TRBV19	TRBJ2-7
CASSFGTGYEQYF	.	TRBV7-2	TRBJ2-7
CASRFAGGANTGELFF	.	TRBV7-2	TRBJ2-2
CAISGLADNEQFF	.	TRBV10-3	TRBJ2-1
CASTPVGSGDRDNEQFF	once	TRBV9	TRBJ2-1
CASSILDPEAEAFF	.	TRBV19	TRBJ1-1
CATSRPGQGPDTQYF	.	TRBV15	TRBJ2-3
CASSRRRGYTF	once	TRBV19	TRBJ1-2
CAWRAGLAGGLETQYF	.	TRBV30	TRBJ2-5
CASSNRDRGAYGYTF	.	TRBV7-6	TRBJ1-2
CASSKWGTGSYEQYF	.	TRBV21-1	TRBJ2-7
CASSEREAGVGDEQFF	.	TRBV2	TRBJ2-1
CASRTSAGTGELFF	.	TRBV19	TRBJ2-2
CASSPEATEAFF	once	TRBV18	TRBJ1-1
CASSPHRGSYEQYF	.	TRBV9	TRBJ2-7
CASSQDLGHEQFF	.	TRBV14	TRBJ2-1
CAISSGTGSYEQYF	.	TRBV10-3	TRBJ2-7
CASSIPGGATEAFF	once	TRBV19	TRBJ1-1
CASSLVGAGANVLTF	.	TRBV27	TRBJ2-6
CASSIETGGQVFF	.	TRBV19	TRBJ2-1
CASSTYGTRDNEQFF	few	TRBV19	TRBJ2-1
CASSGGTSGGAGELFF	.	TRBV28	TRBJ2-2
CASSYSVSANNEQFF	.	TRBV6-5	TRBJ2-1
CASRIQGTNEKLFF	.	TRBV5-4	TRBJ1-4
CASSLQGKNTEAFF	few	TRBV18	TRBJ1-1
CASSSRGMLAYNEQFF	.	TRBV7-9	TRBJ2-1
CASSMKSGPTNEKLFF	few	TRBV19	TRBJ1-4
CASSVELAGGPGPGELFF	.	TRBV9	TRBJ2-2
CASSQGTGGHGYTF	.	TRBV5-1	TRBJ1-2
CASSYSVAGGGTEAFF	.	TRBV6-6	TRBJ1-1
CASSLVSLGRGYEQYF	once	TRBV13	.
CASSVLAGIDSYEQYF	.	TRBV6-1	TRBJ2-7
CASSPRGVRGYTF	.	TRBV13	TRBJ1-2
CASSRRMRETQYF	.	TRBV27	TRBJ2-5